The source of this TCR beta chain is a study of shared clonotypes between healthy human individuals. Germline lookup yields CDR1 MDHEN and CDR2 SYDVKM. Deletions cut 11 bases from V and 1 base from J, with 6 bases between. CDR3 length equals 11 residues. Unsorted PBMC samples were amplified in replicate PCRs containing roughly 300 ng DNA, some 30,000 T cell genomes. TCRdb keeps only in-frame clones here, not all; method: immunoSEQ multiplex PCR. Of about 490,000 clones detected, less than 80% appear once; the ten largest clones hold around 13%. The TCR comes from a woman aged 40 to 50 in good health. Some clones in this sample may be carry-over from other donors' samples. The chain employs TRBV28 and TRBJ1-3, with D hard to call. The material sequenced was PBMCs. The CDR3 is CAGNSGNTIYF. The CDR3 nucleotides are TGTGCCGGCAATTCTGGAAACACCATATATTTT.